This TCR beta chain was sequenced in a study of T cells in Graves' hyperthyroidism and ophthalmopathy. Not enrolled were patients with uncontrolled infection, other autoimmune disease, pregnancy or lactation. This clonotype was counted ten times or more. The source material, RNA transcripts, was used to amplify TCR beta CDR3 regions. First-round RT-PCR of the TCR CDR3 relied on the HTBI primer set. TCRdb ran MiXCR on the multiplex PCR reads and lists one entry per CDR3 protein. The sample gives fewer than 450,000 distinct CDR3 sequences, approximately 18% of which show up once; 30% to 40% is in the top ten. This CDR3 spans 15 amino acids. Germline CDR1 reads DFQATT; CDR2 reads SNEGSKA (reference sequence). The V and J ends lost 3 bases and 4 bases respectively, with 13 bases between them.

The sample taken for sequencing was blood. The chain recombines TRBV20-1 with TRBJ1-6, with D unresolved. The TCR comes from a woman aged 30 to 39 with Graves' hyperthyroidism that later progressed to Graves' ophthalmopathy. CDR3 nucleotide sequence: TGCAGTGCTAGGATGCGGACCGGGTATAATTCACCCCTCCACTTT. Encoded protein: CSARMRTGYNSPLHF.